Following are 30 T cell receptor beta chains from one sample sequenced in a study of cytomegalovirus exposure and HLA in healthy donors (dated by TCRdb to the late 2010s). Libraries were made using the immunoSEQ multiplex PCR assay. For the multiplex PCR, a mixture combining 60 forward primers for TCR Vbeta segments and 13 reverse primers for TCR Jbeta segments was used. As stored in TCRdb, this immuneACCESS dataset retains in-frame rearrangements with V and J assigned. A fraction of the clones does not appear; measured against another copy, unresolved V genes explain less than half of the discrepancy, and the remainder lacks a known reason. The sample data list 84,000 or so clones, and around 77% of these were observed just once. The ten largest clones capture approximately 3.2% of the sample. The sequencing sample was made of PBMCs. The receptors originated from a man aged 45 to 65 in good health and CMV-seronegative.

The gene calls are TRBV4-2 and TRBJ2-7, with 7 positions matching TRBD2. J was trimmed by 5 bases and V by 4 bases; bases with no gene match: 8. The germline CDR1 and CDR2 sequences are LGHNA and YNFKEQ. This CDR3 region has 14 residues. Here the CDR3 reads CASSRSGDGHEQYF. The CDR3 bases are TGTGCCAGCAGCCGGAGCGGGGACGGTCACGAGCAGTACTTC.

This clone has only one observation. V gene TRBV6-1 combines with J gene TRBJ1-2; 8 nucleotides line up with TRBD1. This CDR3 contains 15 residues. V shed 1 base, J shed 4 bases, and the junction held 5 bases outside the gene matches. In germline, CDR1 is MNHNS, CDR2 SASEGT. DNA for the CDR3: TGTGCCAGCAGTGAAGAGAACAGGGGGGCCTATGGCTACACCTTC. Residues: CASSEENRGAYGYTF.

In its sample, this clone was seen a few times. The V and J genes are TRBV6-5 and TRBJ2-7, with D tentatively TRBD2 (6 bases). Germline loops: CDR1 MNHEY, CDR2 SVGAGI. This CDR3 contains 12 residues. Trimming took 6 bases from V and 3 from J, leaving 9 bases between them. The CDR3 is CASSGGGYEQYF. As DNA, the CDR3 is TGTGCCAGCAGCGGGGGTGGCTACGAGCAGTACTTC.

The rearrangement links TRBV9 to TRBJ1-6; D gene unclear. The CDR3 contains 13 residues. The V and J ends lost 0 bases and 6 bases respectively, with 4 bases between them. The germline gives CDR1 SGDLS, CDR2 YYNGEE. CDR3 residues: CASSVDSNSPLHF. CDR3 in DNA: TGTGCCAGCAGCGTAGATAGTAATTCACCCCTCCACTTT.

This rearrangement joins TRBV9 to TRBJ2-3, with D perhaps matching TRBD1 (6 bases). The CDR3 contains 16 residues. Germline CDR1 is SGDLS and CDR2 is YYNGEE. V lost 0 bases and J lost 3, with 14 bases in between. The CDR3 DNA reads TGTGCCAGCAGCGTAGGGGGACAAAGGGGTACAGATACGCAGTATTTT. This translates into CASSVGGQRGTDTQYF.

The chain links TRBV4-3 to TRBJ1-6; D call uncertain. Trimming took off 1 base at V and 6 bases at J, with 7 bases between the two ends. Germline V gene data show CDR1 as LGHNA and CDR2 as YSLEER. The CDR3 loop spans 14 amino acids. The CDR3 nucleotides read TGCGCCAGCAGCCAAGTTACTGGTAATTCACCCCTCCACTTT. This encodes CASSQVTGNSPLHF.

V gene TRBV2 combines with J gene TRBJ2-4; 7 nucleotides align to TRBD1. There are 15 residues in the CDR3. CDR1 is SNHLY and CDR2 is FYNNEI in the germline V gene. After removal of 6 bases from V and 4 bases from J, the junction contained 9 bases not matched to a gene. CDR3 loop: CASSGTGTVKNIQYF. The DNA for the CDR3 is TGTGCCAGCAGCGGTACCGGGACAGTGAAAAACATTCAGTACTTC.

The rearrangement links TRBV6-1 to TRBJ2-2, with D tentatively TRBD2 (7 bases). This CDR3 is 16 amino acids long. CDR1 MNHNS and CDR2 SASEGT come from the germline V gene. V was cut by 2 bases and J by 4 bases, with 14 bases left in between. The CDR3 loop reads CASSEKRGGPTGELFF. CDR3 DNA sequence: TGTGCCAGCAGTGAAAAAAGGGGGGGGCCCACCGGGGAGCTGTTTTTT.

V and J are TRBV27 and TRBJ2-7; tentatively, D is TRBD2 (6 bases). This CDR3 is 15 amino acids long. Trimming cost V 5 bases and J 4 bases, with 18 bases left between them. Germline values: CDR1 MNHEY, CDR2 SMNVEV (reference sequence). CDR3 DNA: TGTGCCAGCAGTGCCCGGGACGGACTATCATACGAGCAGTACTTC. It specifies CASSARDGLSYEQYF.

The genes are TRBV2 and TRBJ2-5; D is possibly TRBD2 (6 bases). TRBJ2-7 explains the end of the DNA better; the J call may be wrong. Germline V lookup: CDR1 SNHLY, CDR2 FYNNEI. The CDR3 totals 12 residues. The CDR3 DNA reads TGTGCCAGCAGTGTCCGGGAGTACGAGCAGTACTTC. As protein: CASSVREYEQYF.

The genes are TRBV7-8 and TRBJ2-2; 7 bases are shared with TRBD1. The CDR3 is 14 amino acids. Germline CDR1 reads SGHVS; CDR2 reads FQNEAQ. With 6 bases clipped from V and 4 bases from J, the junction kept 5 bases outside the gene matches. CDR3 residues: CASRYNRGTGELFF. CDR3 coding DNA: TGTGCCAGCAGATACAACAGGGGCACCGGGGAGCTGTTTTTT. The full variable domain, in which reference TRBV7-8 and TRBJ2-2 provide the parts outside the CDR3, is GAGVSQSPRYKVAKRGQDVALRCDPISGHVSLFWYQQALGQGPEFLTYFQNEAQLDKSGLPSDRFFAERPEGSVSTLKIQRTQQEDSAVYLCASRYNRGTGELFFGEGSRLTVL.

The chain uses TRBV4-1 and TRBJ1-5; a possible D gene is TRBD1 (5 bases). This CDR3 comprises 13 residues. The V end lost 4 bases, the J end lost 5 bases, and 9 bases lay between the germline ends. Germline lookup yields CDR1 MGHRA and CDR2 YSYEKL. The CDR3 DNA reads as TGCGCCAGCAGCCTCAGGGCGGATCAGCCCCAGCATTTT. It yields the protein CASSLRADQPQHF.

The V and J genes are TRBV9 and TRBJ1-1, with 9 bases aligning to TRBD1. V trimming: 2 bases; J trimming: 6 bases; junction bases outside the gene matches: 8. The CDR3 spans 15 residues. Germline V gives CDR1 SGDLS, CDR2 YYNGEE. DNA of the CDR3: TGTGCCAGCAGCGTCACAGGGGGCGAATTCTCTGAAGCTTTCTTT. Protein sequence: CASSVTGGEFSEAFF.

V gene TRBV6-5 combines with J gene TRBJ2-7; no reliable D call. Germline values: CDR1 MNHEY, CDR2 SVGAGI. The CDR3 spans 14 residues. V lost 4 bases to trimming and J lost 2 bases, with 12 bases between them. The CDR3 nucleotides read TGTGCCAGCAGTTCGACGACACTCACCTACGAGCAGTACTTC. The encoded protein is CASSSTTLTYEQYF.

The rearrangement links TRBV6-5 to TRBJ2-7, with a tentative D call TRBD2 (6 bases). Trimming took off 6 bases at V and 2 bases at J, with 14 bases between the two ends. This CDR3 spans 14 amino acids. Germline lookup yields CDR1 MNHEY and CDR2 SVGAGI. The CDR3 spells CASSAQGGPYEQYF. The CDR3 DNA reads as TGTGCCAGCAGCGCCCAAGGAGGGCCCTACGAGCAGTACTTC.

The chain combines TRBV28 with TRBJ2-3; 8 bases are a match to TRBD2. Per germline, CDR1 MDHEN and CDR2 SYDVKM. Trimming cost V 5 bases and J 1 base; bases outside gene matches: 11. The CDR3 extends over 17 amino acids. As DNA, the CDR3 is TGTGCCAGCAGTCCCGAACTAGCGGCGGTGCGCACAGATACGCAGTATTTT. Its translation: CASSPELAAVRTDTQYF. Combining the CDR3 with reference TRBV28 and TRBJ2-3 gives the whole variable domain DVKVTQSSRYLVKRTGEKVFLECVQDMDHENMFWYRQDPGLGLRLIYFSYDVKMKEKGDIPEGYSVSREKKERFSLILESASTNQTSMYLCASSPELAAVRTDTQYFGPGTRLTVL.

The CDR3 is CASTLGQGRFTGELFF. DNA of the CDR3: TGTGCCAGTACATTAGGACAGGGGCGGTTCACCGGGGAGCTGTTTTTT. This chain joins TRBV19 and TRBJ2-2; 9 bases are shared with TRBD1. This CDR3 has 16 amino acids. The germline CDR1 and CDR2 sequences are LNHDA and SQIVND (reference sequence). Losses at the gene ends were 7 bases for V and 4 bases for J; bases not matched to a gene: 10.

This clone is a singleton in its sample. The chain is built from TRBV2 and TRBJ2-5; TRBD1 agrees at 9 bases. This CDR3 comprises 14 residues. Germline CDR1 is SNHLY and CDR2 is FYNNEI. Losses at the gene ends were 10 bases for V and 7 bases for J; bases not matched to a gene: 13. CDR3 DNA: TGTGCCACCTCCACCCAGGGACAGGGAGCGACCCAGTACTTC. The encoded protein is CATSTQGQGATQYF.

The chain combines TRBV5-1 with TRBJ2-2; D may be TRBD2 (6 bases). Germline V gene sequence: CDR1 SGHRS, CDR2 YFSETQ. The CDR3 totals 13 residues. Trimming took off 3 bases at V and 3 bases at J, with 6 bases between the two ends. CDR3 in amino acids: CASSSGDTGELFF. The CDR3 bases are TGCGCCAGCAGCTCGGGGGACACCGGGGAGCTGTTTTTT.

In this sample, this clone turned up a few times. CDR3 region: CATSSDKGVNQPQHF. In nucleotides, the CDR3 is TGTGCCACCAGCAGCGACAAAGGGGTCAATCAGCCCCAGCATTTT. V usage is TRBV15 and J usage is TRBJ1-5; possible D gene TRBD1, 5 bases. This CDR3 spans 15 amino acids. CDR1 and CDR2 from the germline V gene are LNHNV and YYDKDF (reference sequence). V dropped 3 bases and J dropped 3 bases, with 12 bases sitting between them.

This chain connects TRBV5-3 to TRBJ2-2; a possible D gene is TRBD1 (5 bases). TRBV5-3 is assigned to the ORF class and has an uncertain function. This CDR3 is built from 20 residues. Trimming took 4 bases from V and 6 from J, leaving 31 bases between them. The CDR3 is CARSPPVLTMGTRVAGELFF. The CDR3 DNA sequence: TGTGCCAGAAGCCCGCCGGTCCTTACCATGGGTACCAGGGTCGCCGGGGAGCTGTTTTTT.

The V and J genes are TRBV4-1 and TRBJ2-1; D possibly corresponds to TRBD2 (7 bases). Germline lookup yields CDR1 MGHRA and CDR2 YSYEKL. The germline V and J ends were trimmed by 0 bases and 12 bases, with 24 bases remaining between them. The CDR3 length is 17 residues. CDR3 sequence: CASSQDHGRLKGGSQFF. The DNA of the CDR3 is TGCGCCAGCAGCCAAGATCACGGGAGGCTAAAGGGGGGTTCGCAGTTCTTC.

The chain carries TRBV10-2 and TRBJ2-1, with 9 bases lining up with TRBD2. Germline V gives CDR1 WSHSY, CDR2 SAAADI. This CDR3 has 17 residues. J was trimmed by 2 bases and V by 0 bases; bases with no gene match: 5. In DNA form, the CDR3 reads TGCGCCAGCAGTGAGTCGACAGCGGGGGGCACCTACAATGAGCAGTTCTTC. It codes for CASSESTAGGTYNEQFF.

This clone was observed a few times. The chain links TRBV9 to TRBJ2-2; the D is unclear. In germline, CDR1 is SGDLS, CDR2 YYNGEE. Trimming removed 3 bases at V and 4 bases at J, with 16 bases between. This CDR3 contains 16 residues. Here the CDR3 reads CASSAEVALSTGELFF. In DNA, the CDR3 is TGTGCCAGCAGCGCTGAGGTAGCCCTTAGCACCGGGGAGCTGTTTTTT.

The chain is built from TRBV6-5 and TRBJ2-5; D is perhaps TRBD1 (5 bases). With the DNA end fitting TRBJ2-7 better, the J assignment may be wrong. CDR3 size: 13 residues. Per germline, CDR1 MNHEY and CDR2 SVGAGI. Written as DNA, the CDR3 is TGTGCCACCTGGACAAGGCAATCCTACGAGCAGTACTTC. Translating gives CATWTRQSYEQYF.

The chain employs TRBV7-8 and TRBJ1-5; D is uncertain. The ends were cut back, 4 bases at V and 2 bases at J, with 15 bases in the middle. The CDR3 totals 16 residues. The germline V gene has CDR1 SGHVS and CDR2 FQNEAQ. CDR3 amino acids: CASSSSARGGNQPQHF. CDR3 coding DNA: TGTGCCAGCAGCTCCTCCGCTAGAGGTGGCAATCAGCCCCAGCATTTT. Drawing the rest from reference TRBV7-8 and TRBJ1-5, the complete variable domain is GAGVSQSPRYKVAKRGQDVALRCDPISGHVSLFWYQQALGQGPEFLTYFQNEAQLDKSGLPSDRFFAERPEGSVSTLKIQRTQQEDSAVYLCASSSSARGGNQPQHFGDGTRLSIL.

The V gene is TRBV2, the J gene TRBJ2-2, with 13 bases identical to TRBD2. The CDR3 runs to 14 residues. CDR1 is SNHLY and CDR2 is FYNNEI in the germline V gene. Trimming removed 6 bases from V and 8 bases from J; junction bases left unmatched: 3. CDR3 sequence reads: CASRGTSGVGELFF. The CDR3 region has the DNA TGTGCCAGCAGGGGGACTAGCGGGGTTGGGGAGCTGTTTTTT.

The chain employs TRBV9 and TRBJ1-6, with TRBD1 matching over 10 bases. CDR3 size: 14 residues. V was clipped by 4 bases and J by 14 bases; unmatched bases: 9. Germline assignment: CDR1 SGDLS and CDR2 YYNGEE. The CDR3 DNA follows: TGTGCCAGCAGCCTGACAGGGGGCGATGTGGCCCTCCACTTT. It encodes CASSLTGGDVALHF.

As regards this clone: At one of its ends the junction is not consistent with the germline gene, which may arise from a read error. The CDR3 DNA sequence: TGTGCCAGCAGTTCACCGGGACAGGGGGCTCTCTCTGGAAACACCATACATTTT. Protein product: CASSSPGQGALSGNTIHF. The rearrangement uses TRBV28 and TRBJ1-3; TRBD1 agrees at 12 bases. CDR1 is MDHEN, CDR2 SYDVKM, per germline. This CDR3 is 18 amino acids long.

The chain joins TRBV2 to TRBJ1-2; unclear D gene. The CDR3 runs to 13 residues. The germline V gene encodes CDR1 SNHLY and CDR2 FYNNEI. V lost 4 bases, J lost 6 bases, and 12 bases lay in between. The CDR3 DNA is TGTGCCAGCAGTGTCCGGCTAGAACATGGCTACACCTTC. Protein: CASSVRLEHGYTF.